The rows below give T cell receptor beta chains drawn from one sample of a study of spatial heterogeneity in lung cancer. TCRdb ran MiXCR on the 5' RACE reads and lists one entry per CDR3 protein. The sample carries around 98,000 distinct CDR3 sequences, approximately 19% recorded once. Sequencing used PBMCs, obtained at follow-up. The receptors derive from a male donor with early-stage non-small cell lung cancer. Both conserved end residues are part of each CDR3. The order of the fields is D gene, CDR3 length, V gene, J gene, clone size, CDR3 protein, CDR3 DNA. A D gene is named only where the DNA matches it firmly. Clone size is not always given. Where it is, it says once, few, many or a class for expanded clones.

NA,14,TRBV20-1,TRBJ2-1,few,CSAQAGTSYNEQFF,TGCAGTGCGCAAGCCGGGACGTCCTACAATGAGCAGTTCTTC
NA,12,TRBV12-3/TRBV12-4,TRBJ2-1,NA,CASRQTYNEQFF,TGTGCCAGCAGGCAAACCTACAATGAGCAGTTCTTC
TRBD2,12,TRBV20-1,TRBJ2-3,NA,CSARRTSDTQYF,TGCAGTGCTAGACGGACTAGCGATACGCAGTATTTT
NA,14,TRBV10-3,TRBJ2-3,many,CAIGVHAGADTQYF,TGTGCCATCGGGGTCCACGCCGGCGCAGATACGCAGTATTTT
NA,13,TRBV7-9,TRBJ1-4,NA,CALGEGTNEKLFF,TGTGCCCTAGGGGAGGGAACTAATGAAAAACTGTTTTTT
NA,16,TRBV2,TRBJ2-3,once,CASQPLGTVSTDTQYF,TGTGCCAGCCAGCCTCTCGGGACCGTTAGCACAGATACGCAGTATTTT
TRBD1,12,TRBV3-1,TRBJ2-3,many,CASSTHRGTQYF,TGTGCCAGCAGCACCCACAGGGGAACGCAGTATTTT
TRBD1,14,TRBV18,TRBJ1-2,few,CASSGRQGNYGYTF,TGTGCCAGCTCAGGTCGACAGGGGAACTATGGCTACACCTTC
NA,16,TRBV6-2/TRBV6-3,TRBJ1-5,NA,CASSYGSSYSNQPQHF,TGTGCCAGCAGTTACGGCAGTAGTTATAGCAATCAGCCCCAGCATTTT
NA,15,TRBV21-1,TRBJ2-4,NA,CASSIRPRAKNIQYF,TGTGCCAGCAGCATCCGGCCGAGGGCCAAAAACATTCAGTACTTC
NA,17,TRBV20-1,TRBJ2-6,NA,CSARVGQLSSGANVLTF,TGCAGTGCTAGGGTCGGACAGCTGAGCTCTGGGGCCAACGTCCTGACTTTC
NA,15,TRBV20-1,TRBJ1-6,few,CSAFQGFSYNSPLHF,TGCAGTGCTTTCCAGGGATTCTCCTATAATTCACCCCTCCACTTT
TRBD1,19,TRBV7-2,TRBJ1-2,few,CASSLNPPIEPGGLYGYTF,TGTGCCAGCAGCCTAAATCCTCCGATAGAACCAGGGGGCCTCTATGGCTACACCTTC
TRBD1,17,TRBV5-1,TRBJ2-5,few,CASSLALGQGPQETQYF,TGCGCCAGCAGCTTGGCCTTGGGACAGGGACCGCAAGAGACCCAGTACTTC
NA,13,TRBV9,TRBJ2-5,NA,CASSVDREETQYF,TGTGCCAGCAGCGTAGACAGGGAAGAGACCCAGTACTTC
TRBD2,15,TRBV27,TRBJ2-1,NA,CASSLTGTSGIEQFF,TGTGCCAGCAGTTTAACCGGGACTAGCGGTATTGAGCAGTTCTTC
TRBD2,16,TRBV3-1,TRBJ2-1,medium-sized,CASSQDPGRAYNEQFF,TGTGCCAGCAGCCAAGACCCCGGGAGGGCCTACAATGAGCAGTTCTTC
NA,12,TRBV29-1,TRBJ2-7,NA,CSVGRGSYEQYF,TGCAGCGTGGGTAGGGGTTCCTACGAGCAGTACTTC
NA,16,TRBV7-8,TRBJ1-5,NA,CASSERAAPSNQPQHF,TGTGCCAGCAGCGAGCGGGCCGCTCCTTCGAATCAGCCCCAGCATTTT
TRBD1,18,TRBV2,TRBJ2-7,NA,CASSEALLPRTGSYEQYF,TGTGCCAGCAGTGAAGCGCTTCTACCGCGGACAGGGTCCTACGAGCAGTACTTC
NA,14,TRBV19,TRBJ2-1,NA,CASRASASYNEQFF,TGTGCCAGTAGGGCTAGCGCCTCCTACAATGAGCAGTTCTTC
NA,11,TRBV9,TRBJ2-3,few,CASSAGDTQYF,TGTGCCAGCAGCGCCGGAGATACGCAGTATTTT
NA,14,TRBV29-1,TRBJ2-7,few,CSVENGAQSNEQYF,TGCAGCGTTGAAAACGGGGCGCAGAGTAACGAGCAGTACTTC
NA,17,TRBV4-1,TRBJ2-3,few,CASSPYGTGQGTDTQYF,TGCGCCAGCAGCCCTTACGGCACAGGGCAGGGCACAGATACGCAGTATTTT